The clone carrying this TCR beta chain was counted a few times. The data were obtained in a study of spatial heterogeneity in lung cancer. Study-wide background: Raw reads showed each unique TCR and UMI combination turning up more than ten times on average.

TCRdb reanalysed the 5' RACE reads using MiXCR and keeps one entry per CDR3 protein. The table lists 40,000 or so distinct CDR3 sequences, around 5% of them singletons. Time point described: sample taken at primary tumor resection. Frozen PBMC, nontumor lung or tumor provided whole RNA, which was sequenced unsorted. V was clipped by 3 bases and J by 7 bases, with 22 bases between them. The V gene's germline CDR1 is MGHRA and CDR2 YSYEKL. CDR3 length: 16 amino acids. The sequences come from PBMCs, collected at surgery. The TCR was taken from a female donor with early-stage non-small cell lung cancer. The chain recombines TRBV4-1 with TRBJ2-7; perhaps TRBD2 as D (7 bases). Here the CDR3 reads CASSHTTGGVLREQYF. The CDR3 DNA reads TGCGCCAGCAGCCATACTACGGGGGGCGTACTACGGGAGCAGTACTTC.